A selection of T cell receptor beta chains follows, all from one sample in a study of T cells after yellow fever vaccination. From the 5' RACE reads, TCRdb called clonotypes with MiXCR, one entry per CDR3 protein. The sample consists of about 430,000 distinct CDR3 sequences, around a sixth of them appearing once. Sequenced here: PBMCs, sampled before the yellow fever booster vaccination. The receptors originated from a man between 18 and 35 years old who received the YFV17D yellow fever vaccine. Each CDR3 is given with its conserved first and last residue. A D gene is named only where the DNA matches it firmly. The size of a clone is reported for some rows only, either as once, few or many, or as a class for expanded clones.

length: 17; D: TRBD1; J: TRBJ2-5; size: -; V: TRBV3-1; DNA: TGTGCCAGCAGCACGAGGACAGGGGTAATCGTCCAAGAGACCCAGTACTTC; CDR3: CASSTRTGVIVQETQYF
length: 14; D: -; J: TRBJ2-5; size: -; V: TRBV4-2; DNA: TGTGCCAGCAGCCACGAGGGCGTGGCGGAGACCCAGTACTTC; CDR3: CASSHEGVAETQYF
length: 13; D: -; J: TRBJ1-6; size: -; V: TRBV20-1; DNA: TGCAGCGACACTCGGGGGTTGAATTCACCCCTCCACTTT; CDR3: CSDTRGLNSPLHF
length: 12; D: -; J: TRBJ2-5; size: -; V: TRBV29-1; DNA: TGCAGCGTTGCAGGGGACCAAGAGACCCAGTACTTC; CDR3: CSVAGDQETQYF
length: 13; D: -; J: TRBJ2-3; size: -; V: TRBV24-1; DNA: TGTGCCACCAGTGGGCGGTGGTCAGATACGCAGTATTTT; CDR3: CATSGRWSDTQYF
length: 15; D: TRBD2; J: TRBJ2-1; size: few; V: TRBV6-2/TRBV6-3; DNA: TGTGCCAGCACCTACGCGGGGGGACTGCGGATTGAGCAGTTCTTC; CDR3: CASTYAGGLRIEQFF
length: 14; D: -; J: TRBJ2-1; size: many; V: TRBV3-1; DNA: TGTGCCAGCAGCCAAGGGCTAGAGGGCAATGAGCAGTTCTTC; CDR3: CASSQGLEGNEQFF
length: 13; D: -; J: TRBJ2-1; size: -; V: TRBV7-3; DNA: TGTGCCAGCAGCACGGACTACTACAATGAGCAGTTCTTC; CDR3: CASSTDYYNEQFF
length: 15; D: -; J: TRBJ2-6; size: -; V: TRBV7-3; DNA: TGTGCCAGCAGCTCACAGCTCTCTGGGGCCAACGTCCTGACTTTC; CDR3: CASSSQLSGANVLTF
length: 16; D: TRBD2; J: TRBJ2-1; size: -; V: TRBV6-5; DNA: TGTGCCAGCAGTTTCGTAGCGGGGGGGTCCTACAATGAGCAGTTCTTC; CDR3: CASSFVAGGSYNEQFF
length: 14; D: TRBD1; J: TRBJ2-7; size: -; V: TRBV11-2; DNA: TGTGCCAGCAGCTCCGGGACAGGGGAGTACGAGCAGTACTTC; CDR3: CASSSGTGEYEQYF
length: 14; D: -; J: TRBJ1-3; size: -; V: TRBV7-9; DNA: TGTGCCAGCAGCTTCCCCAGCTCTGGAAACACCATATATTTT; CDR3: CASSFPSSGNTIYF
length: 15; D: TRBD2; J: TRBJ2-5; size: few; V: TRBV4-3; DNA: TGCGCCAGCAGCCCGGGACTAGCGTCGCAAGAGACCCAGTACTTC; CDR3: CASSPGLASQETQYF
length: 16; D: -; J: TRBJ2-3; size: few; V: TRBV15; DNA: TGTGCCACCAGCAGTCACTGGGAAGGGTCCACAGATACGCAGTATTTT; CDR3: CATSSHWEGSTDTQYF
length: 16; D: TRBD2; J: TRBJ2-7; size: -; V: TRBV3-1; DNA: TGTGCCAGCAGCCAAGAGTTGAGACTAGCCGTATACGAGCAGTACTTC; CDR3: CASSQELRLAVYEQYF
length: 12; D: -; J: TRBJ2-5; size: -; V: TRBV7-9; DNA: TGTGCCAGCAGCTTAGCGGTATCCCTCCAGTACTTC; CDR3: CASSLAVSLQYF
length: 14; D: -; J: TRBJ2-5; size: once; V: TRBV29-1; DNA: TGCAGCGCGGGACCTGGGACACTCGCAGAGACCCAGTACTTC; CDR3: CSAGPGTLAETQYF
length: 14; D: TRBD2; J: TRBJ2-5; size: many; V: TRBV6-2/TRBV6-3; DNA: TGTGCCAGCAGTAACGGACTAGCGACAGAGACCCAGTACTTC; CDR3: CASSNGLATETQYF
length: 17; D: -; J: TRBJ2-2; size: few; V: TRBV5-1; DNA: TGCGCCAGCAGCCCCTCGAGCGTTGGGCCAAACACCGGGGAGCTGTTTTTT; CDR3: CASSPSSVGPNTGELFF
length: 13; D: -; J: TRBJ1-5; size: few; V: TRBV7-2; DNA: TGTGCCAGCAGCTTTAGGCCCAATCAGCCCCAGCATTTT; CDR3: CASSFRPNQPQHF
length: 15; D: -; J: TRBJ2-5; size: few; V: TRBV12-3/TRBV12-4; DNA: TGTGCCAGCAGCCCCTCCGGGACGGTTGGAGAGACCCAGTACTTC; CDR3: CASSPSGTVGETQYF
length: 13; D: TRBD1; J: TRBJ1-2; size: -; V: TRBV28; DNA: TGTGCCAGCGGCTCAGGACAGGGGTACGGCTACACCTTC; CDR3: CASGSGQGYGYTF
length: 14; D: -; J: TRBJ1-2; size: few; V: TRBV12-3/TRBV12-4; DNA: TGTGCCAGCAGTCTGGAGTTAACCGGTGATGGCTACACCTTC; CDR3: CASSLELTGDGYTF
length: 16; D: TRBD1; J: TRBJ2-3; size: few; V: TRBV9; DNA: TGTGCCAGCAGCGAGACCACCGGGACAGGGAGAGATACGCAGTATTTT; CDR3: CASSETTGTGRDTQYF
length: 11; D: -; J: TRBJ1-1; size: -; V: TRBV5-6; DNA: TGTGCCAGCAGCTGGGAGGGACGAGCTTTCTTT; CDR3: CASSWEGRAFF
length: 13; D: -; J: TRBJ2-2; size: -; V: TRBV11-1; DNA: TGTGCCAGCAGCTTATACGAAACCGGGGAGCTGTTTTTT; CDR3: CASSLYETGELFF
length: 15; D: -; J: TRBJ2-7; size: -; V: TRBV4-1; DNA: TGCGCCAGCAGCCAAGGGCAGGGCAGGGCCTACGAGCAGTACTTC; CDR3: CASSQGQGRAYEQYF
length: 13; D: -; J: TRBJ1-5; size: -; V: TRBV24-1; DNA: TGTGCCACAGGGGGGTACAGCAATCAGCCCCAGCATTTT; CDR3: CATGGYSNQPQHF
length: 14; D: -; J: TRBJ1-5; size: -; V: TRBV12-3/TRBV12-4; DNA: TGTGCCAGCAGCTCAACGGACCCCGGGCAGCCCCAGCATTTT; CDR3: CASSSTDPGQPQHF
length: 17; D: -; J: TRBJ2-3; size: -; V: TRBV4-2; DNA: TGTGCCAGCAGCCAAGATCTCGAGCGGGCCACCACAGATACGCAGTATTTT; CDR3: CASSQDLERATTDTQYF
length: 16; D: TRBD1; J: TRBJ2-4; size: -; V: TRBV7-3; DNA: TGTGCCAGCAGCTTAACGCCGCCGGGACAGGGGGGCATTCAGTACTTC; CDR3: CASSLTPPGQGGIQYF
length: 13; D: -; J: TRBJ2-1; size: few; V: TRBV7-2; DNA: TGTGCCAGCAGGAGGAGCTCCTACAATGAGCAGTTCTTC; CDR3: CASRRSSYNEQFF
length: 15; D: -; J: TRBJ2-3; size: -; V: TRBV5-1; DNA: TGCGCCAGCAGCCCAAACCGCGGGGGCACAGATACGCAGTATTTT; CDR3: CASSPNRGGTDTQYF
length: 16; D: -; J: TRBJ2-1; size: few; V: TRBV20-1; DNA: TGCAGTGCTAGACCACCAGGGGGGAGCTCCTACAATGAGCAGTTCTTC; CDR3: CSARPPGGSSYNEQFF
length: 11; D: -; J: TRBJ1-2; size: -; V: TRBV21-1; DNA: TGTGCCAGCAGCAAACCGAGGCCGGGTGTCTTC; CDR3: CASSKPRPGVF
length: 16; D: -; J: TRBJ1-5; size: -; V: TRBV4-1; DNA: TGCGCCAGCAGCCAAGATGGGGGGCTGAGCAATCAGCCCCAGCATTTT; CDR3: CASSQDGGLSNQPQHF
length: 15; D: -; J: TRBJ2-7; size: -; V: TRBV3-1; DNA: TGTGCCAGCAGCCAGGGTCCTGTTTTCTCCTACGAGCAGTACTTC; CDR3: CASSQGPVFSYEQYF
length: 16; D: -; J: TRBJ2-7; size: -; V: TRBV4-1; DNA: TGCGCCAGCAGCCAAGATCATTCAGGGGCCCCCTACGAGCAGTACTTC; CDR3: CASSQDHSGAPYEQYF
length: 14; D: -; J: TRBJ2-2; size: -; V: TRBV9; DNA: TGTGCCAGCAGCGTAGTCGGGGGTAGCGGGGAGCTGTTTTTT; CDR3: CASSVVGGSGELFF
length: 13; D: TRBD2; J: TRBJ2-7; size: few; V: TRBV20-1; DNA: TGCAGTGCTACCCTAGCGGGCACCTACGAGCAGTACTTC; CDR3: CSATLAGTYEQYF
length: 16; D: TRBD1; J: TRBJ1-4; size: -; V: TRBV5-1; DNA: TGCGCCAGCAGCTTAAAAACAGGGGGAGGCGATGAAAAACTGTTTTTT; CDR3: CASSLKTGGGDEKLFF
length: 14; D: -; J: TRBJ2-2; size: -; V: TRBV7-6; DNA: TGTGCCAGCAGCGTCGGGGAATCGGCCGGGGAGCTGTTTTTT; CDR3: CASSVGESAGELFF